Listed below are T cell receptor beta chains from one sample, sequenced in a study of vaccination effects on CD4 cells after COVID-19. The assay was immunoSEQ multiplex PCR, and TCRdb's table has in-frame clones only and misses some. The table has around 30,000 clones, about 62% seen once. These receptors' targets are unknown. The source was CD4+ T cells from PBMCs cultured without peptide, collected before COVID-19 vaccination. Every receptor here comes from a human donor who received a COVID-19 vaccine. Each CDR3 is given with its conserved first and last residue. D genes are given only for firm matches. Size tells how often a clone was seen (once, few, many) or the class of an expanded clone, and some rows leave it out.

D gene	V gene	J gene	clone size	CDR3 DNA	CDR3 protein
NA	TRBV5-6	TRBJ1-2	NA	TGTGCCAGCAGCCCCGCGGGACACGGACCTAACTATGGCTACACCTTC	CASSPAGHGPNYGYTF
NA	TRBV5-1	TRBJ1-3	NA	TGCGCCAGCAGCCGGCACACAGACAGCATCCCGGGTCCGACCATATATTTT	CASSRHTDSIPGPTIYF
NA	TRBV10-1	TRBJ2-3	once	TGCGCCAGCAGTAAAGGGGAGAAAGATACGCAGTATTTT	CASSKGEKDTQYF
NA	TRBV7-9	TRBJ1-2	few	TGTGCCAGCAGCCTGCCTCCCGGGGGCGCTTTAAGGGGCTACACCTTC	CASSLPPGGALRGYTF
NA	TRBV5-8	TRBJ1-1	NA	TGTGCCAGCAGCTTTCCCCGAGCTGAAGCTTTCTTT	CASSFPRAEAFF
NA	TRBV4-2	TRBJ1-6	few	TGTGCCAGCAGCCAGGAACCGGTTTTAGATCAGTGGGGGGTCGGTTCACCCCTCCACTTT	CASSQEPVLDQWGVGSPLHF
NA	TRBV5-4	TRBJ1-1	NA	TGTGCCAGCAGCTTGGGCGGTCCGGCAAAGAACACTGAAGCTTTCTTT	CASSLGGPAKNTEAFF
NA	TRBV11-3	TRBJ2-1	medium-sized	TGTGCCAGCAGCTTAGAACAGGGCTCCTACAATGAGCAGTTCTTC	CASSLEQGSYNEQFF
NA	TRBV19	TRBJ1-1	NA	TGTGCCAGTAGATCGGGGGATTTGAACACTGAAGCTTTCTTT	CASRSGDLNTEAFF
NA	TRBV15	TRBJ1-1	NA	TGTGCCACCAGCCCACAGGGCTCGGGGCTAGGAGCTTTCTTT	CATSPQGSGLGAFF